The clone carrying this TCR beta chain was counted many times. Its target is not known. One entry per CDR3 protein results from TCRdb running MiXCR on the reads. The data show approximately 770,000 distinct CDR3 sequences, about 29% seen once. This sample is drawn from a study of T cell repertoires in cytomegalovirus infection. Across the study: Indications of both CMV infection and matching HLA type were provided by public TCR beta signatures. Findings and limits, study-wide: The response measured ex vivo was dominated by TCR beta clonotypes (HLA-C-restricted and CMV-specific). Frequencies of public TCR beta families were cumulated, and this identified carriers of CMV plus the relevant HLA.

V trimming: 0 bases; J trimming: 3 bases; junction bases outside the gene matches: 5. Per germline, CDR1 SGHTA and CDR2 FQGNSA. This CDR3 has 17 amino acids. Sequencing was performed on cultured CD8+ T cells from PBMCs, taken from culture after CMV antigen stimulation. The chain has TRBV7-2 and TRBJ1-5; TRBD1 matches 10 bases. The TCR originated in a human donor in good health (CMV status not recorded). Some clones in this sample may be carry-over from other donors' samples. For the CDR3, the DNA is TGTGCCAGCAGCTTAGCGGTGGACAGGGGGTCCAATCAGCCCCAGCATTTT. It specifies CASSLAVDRGSNQPQHF.